This T cell receptor beta chain originates from a study of T-cell memory formation after mild COVID-19. After 5'RACE with constant-segment primers, TCR alpha and TCR beta cDNA libraries carrying sample barcodes and UMIs were obtained. TCRdb re-called the 5' RACE reads through MiXCR, storing one row per CDR3 protein. The sample contains roughly 180,000 distinct CDR3 sequences, about 18% of which appear only once. About this clonotype: Its antigen is not known.

The study's findings and limits: CD4/CD8 balance held among clones contracting day 15 to 85, and later expanders leaned CD4+. Largely, contracting CD4+ clones fell within CM and EM, and contracting CD8+ clones within EMRA. The appearance of some responding clones in pre-infection memory suggested that cross-reactive memory joined.

The clonotype originates from a man aged 18-30 years who had mild COVID-19 (a few samples of this study predate the infection). Cell type and time point are not known. The sequenced material came from PBMCs or a T cell subset sorted from them (not recorded which).

The CDR3 loop is CASSQGYSVAKNIQYF. CDR3 coding DNA: TGCGCCAGCAGCCAGGGATACAGTGTAGCCAAAAACATTCAGTACTTC. The V and J genes are TRBV4-3 and TRBJ2-4; no reliable D call. Trimming pared 3 bases from V and 0 bases from J, leaving 12 bases between. CDR3 size: 16 residues. Germline-derived CDR1 and CDR2 are LGHNA and YSLEER.